These 22 T cell receptor beta chains were all obtained from the same sample, sequenced in a study of cytomegalovirus exposure and HLA in healthy donors. The assay was immunoSEQ multiplex PCR, and TCRdb's table has in-frame clones only and misses some. Of about 44,000 clones listed, over 85% are singletons. The sample was PBMCs. The receptors here all came from a woman aged 18-29 years in good health and CMV-seronegative.

The genes are TRBV28 and TRBJ2-1; D remains ambiguous. Germline V gene lookup returns CDR1 MDHEN and CDR2 SYDVKM. CDR3 length: 13 amino acids. Deletions cut 2 bases from V and 9 bases from J, with 11 bases between. The CDR3: CASSLGERPEQFF. The CDR3 bases are TGTGCCAGCAGTTTAGGAGAACGGCCTGAGCAGTTCTTC.

The genes are TRBV29-1 and TRBJ2-7, with a weak D call TRBD1 (6 bases). The CDR3 extends over 14 amino acids. Germline V gene lookup returns CDR1 SQVTM and CDR2 ANQGSEA. Trimming cost V 2 bases and J 5 bases, with 16 bases left between them. The CDR3 reads CSVEQGLEFHEQYF. The CDR3 DNA follows: TGCAGCGTTGAACAGGGGCTAGAGTTCCACGAGCAGTACTTC.

This sequence joins TRBV9 and TRBJ1-5, with a weak D call TRBD1 (6 bases). The CDR3 runs to 15 residues. Trimming removed 2 bases from V and 0 bases from J, with 9 bases in between. Germline V gene sequence: CDR1 SGDLS, CDR2 YYNGEE. The CDR3 loop is CASSVDSYSNQPQHF. The CDR3 DNA reads as TGTGCCAGCAGCGTGGACAGCTATAGCAATCAGCCCCAGCATTTT.

The rearrangement uses TRBV5-1 and TRBJ2-3, with TRBD2 matching 9 bases. Germline V gene sequence: CDR1 SGHRS, CDR2 YFSETQ. The CDR3 is 16 residues long. Unmatched junction bases numbered 10, after V lost 8 bases and J lost 0 bases. The CDR3 region is CASGSGRTLSTDTQYF. The CDR3 DNA reads as TGCGCCAGTGGGAGCGGGAGGACACTTAGCACAGATACGCAGTATTTT.

The rearrangement uses TRBV11-2 and TRBJ1-1, with 7 nucleotides matching TRBD1. CDR1 is SGHAT and CDR2 is FQNNGV in the germline V gene. This CDR3 contains 13 residues. The V gene end was trimmed by 5 bases and the J gene end by 7 bases; junction bases not matched to a gene: 7. The CDR3 nucleotides are TGTGCCAGCAGCACTCAACAGGGGTATGAAGCTTTCTTT. Protein sequence: CASSTQQGYEAFF. Full variable domain (rest looked up from reference TRBV11-2 and TRBJ1-1): EAGVAQSPRYKIIEKRQSVAFWCNPISGHATLYWYQQILGQGPKLLIQFQNNGVVDDSQLPKDRFSAERLKGVDSTLKIQPAKLEDSAVYLCASSTQQGYEAFFGQGTRLTVV.

This CDR3 is CASSLRNSPLHF. The CDR3 DNA reads TGTGCCAGCAGCTTGCGTAATTCACCCCTCCACTTT. V usage is TRBV5-4 and J usage is TRBJ1-6; D is unresolved. The CDR3 has 12 amino acids. Germline CDR1 and CDR2: SGHNT and YYREEE (reference sequence). Trimming left V 1 base short and J 6 bases short, with 2 bases between.

V usage is TRBV18 and J usage is TRBJ2-1, with TRBD2 matching 7 bases. Germline CDR1 reads KGHSH; CDR2 reads LQKENI. V shed 3 bases, J shed 9 bases, and the junction held 5 bases outside the gene matches. The CDR3 covers 13 residues. The CDR3 DNA is TGTGCCAGCTCACCGGGAGGGCGAGGTGAGCAGTTCTTC. This gives the protein CASSPGGRGEQFF.

V and J are TRBV7-8 and TRBJ2-5, with TRBD1 matching over 8 bases. Germline CDR1 and CDR2: SGHVS and FQNEAQ. The J segment lost 0 bases and the V segment lost 5 bases, leaving 8 bases of the junction unmatched. The CDR3 is 16 residues long. This CDR3 reads CASSPETGEYQETQYF. The CDR3 nucleotides read TGTGCCAGCAGCCCCGAGACAGGGGAGTACCAAGAGACCCAGTACTTC.

This rearrangement joins TRBV19 to TRBJ1-6; D remains unclear. Trimming pared 3 bases from V and 6 bases from J, leaving 6 bases between. This CDR3 has 13 residues. Germline lookup yields CDR1 LNHDA and CDR2 SQIVND (reference sequence). CDR3 in DNA: TGTGCCAGTAGTATGGGCCCTAATTCACCCCTCCACTTT. As protein: CASSMGPNSPLHF.

The rearrangement links TRBV19 to TRBJ2-5; tentatively, D is TRBD1 (5 bases). Trimming removed 3 bases from V and 5 bases from J, with 10 bases in between. CDR3 length equals 13 residues. Germline CDR1 LNHDA, CDR2 SQIVND (reference sequence). CDR3 coding DNA: TGTGCCAGTAGTATCCAGGGATCGGAGACCCAGTACTTC. This encodes CASSIQGSETQYF.

The V call is TRBV6-6, the J call TRBJ2-7; possibly TRBD1 for D (6 bases). Germline CDR1 reads MNHNY; CDR2 reads SVGAGI (reference sequence). There are 13 residues in the CDR3. V was clipped by 2 bases and J by 4 bases, with 9 bases between them. Here the CDR3 reads CASSYTDRYEQYF. CDR3 sequence (DNA): TGTGCCAGCAGTTACACAGACAGGTACGAGCAGTACTTC.

The genes are TRBV19 and TRBJ1-2; a weak D match, TRBD1 (5 bases). Between the trimmed V and J ends, which lost 4 bases and 4 bases, there was a span of 13 bases. There are 14 residues in the CDR3. Germline CDR1 reads LNHDA; CDR2 reads SQIVND (reference sequence). The CDR3 region is CASSTGMWVYGYTF. The CDR3 nucleotides are TGTGCCAGTAGTACAGGGATGTGGGTCTATGGCTACACCTTC.

V usage is TRBV6-5 and J usage is TRBJ2-6, with D perhaps matching TRBD1 (5 bases). CDR3 size: 14 residues. V was trimmed by 5 bases and J by 1 base, leaving 6 bases between them. Germline V gene lookup returns CDR1 MNHEY and CDR2 SVGAGI. The CDR3 loop is CASSRGSGANVLTF. The CDR3 DNA reads TGTGCCAGCAGTAGGGGATCTGGGGCCAACGTCCTGACTTTC.

The V and J genes are TRBV28 and TRBJ1-1; tentatively, D is TRBD1 (6 bases). Per the germline V gene, CDR1 is MDHEN and CDR2 is SYDVKM. Trimming shortened V by 5 bases and J by 1 base, and 14 bases separated the two germline ends. The CDR3 has 15 residues. The CDR3 nucleotides read TGTGCCAGCAGTCCGGAGGACAGCCAGAACACTGAAGCTTTCTTT. Its translation is CASSPEDSQNTEAFF.

The rearrangement uses TRBV5-1 and TRBJ1-1; 8 nucleotides agree with TRBD1. Per germline, CDR1 SGHRS and CDR2 YFSETQ. V was clipped by 1 base and J by 4 bases; unmatched bases: 3. The CDR3 runs 14 residues. The CDR3 DNA is TGCGCCAGCAGCTTGTCGACAGGGGCCACTGAAGCTTTCTTT. It encodes CASSLSTGATEAFF.

The chain carries TRBV19 and TRBJ1-1, with 8 bases identical to TRBD1. Germline V gene data show CDR1 as LNHDA and CDR2 as SQIVND (reference sequence). Trimming removed 3 bases from V and 1 base from J; junction bases left unmatched: 4. The CDR3 sequence is 15 residues long. CDR3 DNA sequence: TGTGCCAGTAGTATGATCGGGACAGGGAACACTGAAGCTTTCTTT. Translated, it gives CASSMIGTGNTEAFF.

This rearrangement joins TRBV7-2 to TRBJ2-7, with D possibly being TRBD1 (7 bases). CDR1 is SGHTA and CDR2 is FQGNSA in the germline V gene. V was cut by 0 bases and J by 2 bases, with 11 bases left in between. The length of the CDR3 is 15 residues. CDR3 protein: CASSLATGRTYEQYF. In DNA form, the CDR3 reads TGTGCCAGCAGCTTAGCGACAGGGAGGACCTACGAGCAGTACTTC. Full variable domain (rest looked up from reference TRBV7-2 and TRBJ2-7): GAGVSQSPSNKVTEKGKDVELRCDPISGHTALYWYRQSLGQGLEFLIYFQGNSAPDKSGLPSDRFSAERTGGSVSTLTIQRTQQEDSAVYLCASSLATGRTYEQYFGPGTRLTVT.

V gene TRBV30 combines with J gene TRBJ2-2; 11 bases match TRBD1. The length of the CDR3 is 15 residues. The V gene end was trimmed by 0 bases and the J gene end by 8 bases; junction bases not matched to a gene: 5. The germline CDR1 and CDR2 sequences are GTSNPN and SVGIG (reference sequence). CDR3 loop: CAWSVRDRGAGELFF. The CDR3 DNA is TGTGCCTGGAGTGTCCGGGACAGGGGGGCAGGGGAGCTGTTTTTT. The full variable domain, completed using reference TRBV30 and TRBJ2-2, is SQTIHQWPATLVQPVGSPLSLECTVEGTSNPNLYWYRQAAGRGLQLLFYSVGIGQISSEVPQNLSASRPQDRQFILSSKKLLLSDSGFYLCAWSVRDRGAGELFFGEGSRLTVL.

The chain links TRBV27 to TRBJ2-7, with 10 bases that match TRBD2. The germline V gene has CDR1 MNHEY and CDR2 SMNVEV (reference sequence). V lost 2 bases and J lost 5; bases outside the gene matches: 6. The CDR3 loop spans 15 amino acids. CDR3: CASSLVAGGLNEQYF. Written as DNA, the CDR3 is TGTGCCAGCAGTTTAGTAGCGGGAGGTCTTAACGAGCAGTACTTC.

The chain joins TRBV2 to TRBJ2-5; unclear D gene. CDR1 and CDR2 (germline): SNHLY, FYNNEI. Trimming shortened V by 6 bases and J by 2 bases, and 4 bases separated the two germline ends. The CDR3 spans 11 residues. DNA for the CDR3: TGTGCCAGCAGCTCGCAAGAGACCCAGTACTTC. It codes for CASSSQETQYF.

The chain joins TRBV4-1 to TRBJ2-5; the match to TRBD2 covers 14 bases. CDR3 size: 15 residues. CDR1 and CDR2 from the germline V gene are MGHRA and YSYEKL. V lost 4 bases and J lost 4; bases outside the gene matches: 2. The CDR3 nucleotides are TGCGCCAGCAGCCCGGGACTAGCGGGAGCAGAGACCCAGTACTTC. Protein sequence: CASSPGLAGAETQYF.

This clone was recorded once. CDR3 region: CASSIGGSGIAGELFF. CDR3 coding DNA: TGTGCCAGTAGTATTGGGGGTAGCGGGATAGCCGGGGAGCTGTTTTTT. V usage is TRBV19 and J usage is TRBJ2-2, with TRBD2 identical over 8 bases. Germline assignment: CDR1 LNHDA and CDR2 SQIVND (reference sequence). V gave up 3 bases and J gave up 6 bases; unmatched junction bases: 9. CDR3 length: 16 amino acids.